This T cell receptor beta chain was profiled in a study of response to subunit inactivated influenza vaccine. General observations from the study: Few additional T cells are recruited per seasonal influenza vaccination, authors suggested.

This clonotype was seen repeatedly, ten times or more. Its antigen is undetermined. Trimming removed 6 bases from V and 4 bases from J, with 7 bases in between. Germline V lookup: CDR1 DFQATT, CDR2 SNEGSKA (reference sequence). The CDR3 runs to 10 residues. TCRdb reanalysed the RT-PCR reads using MiXCR and keeps one entry per CDR3 protein. Seen here are hundreds of thousands of distinct CDR3 sequences, around 8% observed once, and the top ten hold 10% to 15%. Sequences were derived from PBMCs from blood, sampled 23 to 25 months after vaccination. This TCR came from a man aged 50 to 69 who received an inactivated influenza vaccine. The V call is TRBV20-1, the J call TRBJ2-7, with no clear D. For the CDR3, the DNA is TGCAGTGCCAACGGGTACGAGCAGTACTTC. Translation gives CSANGYEQYF.